The TCR beta chain under discussion was sequenced for a study of cytomegalovirus exposure and HLA in healthy donors. About the study: There were 350 to 400 genotyped donors. Of these, roughly 82% fell in the genetic ancestry cluster associated with self-reported Caucasian donors. Study-wide findings and caveats: There were under 200 TCR beta chains listed as cytomegalovirus-associated. V- and J-gene trimming in TCR beta was tied to a missense DCLRE1C variant by an analysis performed later.

Vbeta (60) and Jbeta (13) primers were used in the PCR. Sequencing used immunoSEQ multiplex PCR; TCRdb keeps in-frame clones, though not all of them. The sample carries fewer than 150,000 clones, approximately 80% recorded once. Points on this clone: Its antigen is undetermined.

This CDR3 contains 15 residues. J is TRBJ2-5 and V is TRBV21-1; TRBD1 is the table's D call and was not checked against the DNA. The DNA end is more similar to TRBJ2-7, so the J call may be wrong. TRBV21-1 is marked as a pseudogene. Material for sequencing was PBMCs. The sequence derives from a man aged 18 to 29 in good health and CMV-seronegative. The CDR3 spells CASSRRDRDSYEQYF. CDR3 DNA sequence: TGTGCCAGCAGCAGGCGGGACAGGGATTCCTACGAGCAGTACTTC.